These 23 T cell receptor beta chains originate from one sample sequenced in a study of T cell changes during pregnancy in multiple sclerosis. TCRdb's copy holds only in-frame clones and misses some; the assay was immunoSEQ multiplex PCR. The sample shows 25,000 to 30,000 clones, around 85% of them seen only once. The sequences come from CD8+ T cells from peripheral blood mononuclear cells, collected after pregnancy. These receptor sequences come from a female donor with multiple sclerosis, enrolled in a pregnancy study.

This clone was counted between two and nine times. The CDR3 sequence: CASSPTGNDEQYF. The CDR3 DNA reads TGTGCCAGCAGCCCGACAGGGAACGACGAGCAGTACTTC. V usage is TRBV7-9 and J usage is TRBJ2-7; 7 positions match TRBD1. The CDR3 is made up of 13 amino acids. The J segment lost 5 bases and the V segment lost 5 bases, leaving 6 bases of the junction unmatched. Germline values: CDR1 SEHNR, CDR2 FQNEAQ (reference sequence).

The rearrangement joins TRBV30 to TRBJ2-2; 10 bases align to TRBD1. V dropped 4 bases and J dropped 2; count of bases not matched to a gene: 7. The V gene's germline CDR1 is GTSNPN and CDR2 SVGIG (reference sequence). The CDR3 is 16 amino acids. CDR3 protein: CAWTYRTGGNTGELFF. The CDR3 bases are TGTGCCTGGACTTATCGGACAGGGGGTAACACCGGGGAGCTGTTTTTT.

This clone was detected only a few times. This chain uses TRBV7-8 with TRBJ2-7, with a possible D match to TRBD1 (5 bases). CDR1 and CDR2 (germline): SGHVS, FQNEAQ. Trimming removed 3 bases from V and 1 base from J, with 10 bases in between. The CDR3 length is 14 residues. This chain's CDR3 is CASSFTTGSYEQYF. The CDR3 bases are TGTGCCAGCAGCTTTACAACAGGATCCTACGAGCAGTACTTC. The whole variable domain, remainder taken from reference TRBV7-8 and TRBJ2-7, is GAGVSQSPRYKVAKRGQDVALRCDPISGHVSLFWYQQALGQGPEFLTYFQNEAQLDKSGLPSDRFFAERPEGSVSTLKIQRTQQEDSAVYLCASSFTTGSYEQYFGPGTRLTVT.

V and J are TRBV5-1 and TRBJ2-3; D possibly corresponds to TRBD1 (5 bases). Germline V CDR1 and CDR2: SGHRS, YFSETQ. With 0 bases removed from V and 2 bases from J, the gap between germline ends came to 13 bases. The CDR3 contains 16 residues. CDR3 sequence (DNA): TGCGCCAGCAGCTTGGGGTCAGGGCCCCACACAGATACGCAGTATTTT. Protein sequence: CASSLGSGPHTDTQYF.

V is TRBV2 and J is TRBJ2-3; D is unresolved. The CDR3 loop spans 13 amino acids. In germline, CDR1 is SNHLY, CDR2 FYNNEI. Deletions cut 3 bases from V and 2 bases from J, with 6 bases between. The CDR3 reads CASSDPVTDTQYF. DNA of the CDR3: TGTGCCAGCAGTGACCCCGTCACAGATACGCAGTATTTT.

The chain links TRBV15 to TRBJ2-3; D remains unclear. The CDR3 is 11 amino acids. The V and J ends lost 8 bases and 6 bases respectively, with 9 bases between them. Germline CDR1 and CDR2: LNHNV and YYDKDF (reference sequence). This chain's CDR3 is CATSNMDTQYF. Here the CDR3 DNA reads TGTGCCACCTCGAACATGGATACGCAGTATTTT. Together with reference TRBV15 and TRBJ2-3, the CDR3 gives the full variable domain: DAMVIQNPRYQVTQFGKPVTLSCSQTLNHNVMYWYQQKSSQAPKLLFHYYDKDFNNEADTPDNFQSRRPNTSFCFLDIRSPGLGDTAMYLCATSNMDTQYFGPGTRLTVL.

In DNA form, the CDR3 reads TGTGCCAGCAGCGTGAATGACTTTAACTATGGCTACACCTTC. Translated: CASSVNDFNYGYTF. V usage is TRBV7-9 and J usage is TRBJ1-2; unclear D gene. Germline V lookup: CDR1 SEHNR, CDR2 FQNEAQ (reference sequence). V dropped 5 bases and J dropped 1 base, with 11 bases sitting between them. This CDR3 has 14 amino acids.

The CDR3 coding sequence is TGTGCCAGCAGTGTGTATAGCGGGGGAGCGGAGACCCAGTACTTC. Translation: CASSVYSGGAETQYF. V usage is TRBV6-5 and J usage is TRBJ2-5, with TRBD2 matching over 9 bases. Germline lookup yields CDR1 MNHEY and CDR2 SVGAGI. The junction had 9 bases not matched to a gene; V was cut back by 5 bases and J by 5 bases. This CDR3 spans 15 amino acids.

A remark on this clone: At the DNA level, this CDR3 is encoded by other sequences in the same sample as well. The chain is built from TRBV6-1 and TRBJ2-1; D is unresolved. V was shortened by 1 base and J by 0 bases, with 7 bases between the two germline ends. CDR1 and CDR2 (germline): MNHNS, SASEGT. The CDR3 runs 15 residues. The DNA of the CDR3 is TGTGCCAGCAGTGAAGTCGCAGGCTCCTACAATGAGCAGTTCTTC. Translating gives CASSEVAGSYNEQFF.

The chain employs TRBV5-6 and TRBJ2-1, with TRBD2 matching over 8 bases. Trimming took 4 bases from V and 2 from J; bases not matched to a gene: 8. The CDR3 runs to 16 residues. The V gene's germline CDR1 is SGHDT and CDR2 YYEEEE. The CDR3 bases are TGTGCCAGCAGCCCCACTGACGGGGGGGCCTACAATGAGCAGTTCTTC. Translation gives CASSPTDGGAYNEQFF.

The chain recombines TRBV11-3 with TRBJ2-1; weak D call: TRBD1 (5 bases). This CDR3 has 16 residues. Germline V gene sequence: CDR1 SGHNT, CDR2 YENEEA. V was trimmed by 5 bases and J by 0 bases, leaving 14 bases between them. The DNA of the CDR3 is TGTGCCAGCAGCGGACGGACACTAAGCTCCTACAATGAGCAGTTCTTC. It yields the protein CASSGRTLSSYNEQFF.

The chain links TRBV7-9 to TRBJ1-2; D is undetermined. This CDR3 has 14 amino acids. V gave up 4 bases and J gave up 4 bases, with 13 bases separating them. Germline-derived CDR1 and CDR2 are SEHNR and FQNEAQ (reference sequence). This chain's CDR3 is CASSSWPNPYGYTF. DNA for the CDR3: TGTGCCAGCAGCTCGTGGCCAAATCCCTATGGCTACACCTTC.

V and J are TRBV15 and TRBJ1-2; D possibly corresponds to TRBD1 (5 bases). The germline gives CDR1 LNHNV, CDR2 YYDKDF (reference sequence). The CDR3 contains 13 residues. The V gene lost 7 bases and the J gene lost 3 bases, with 12 bases spanning the gap. CDR3 loop: CATKAGGDYGYTF. The CDR3 nucleotides are TGTGCCACCAAGGCGGGGGGGGACTATGGCTACACCTTC.

The J gene is TRBJ2-2, the V gene TRBV19; TRBD2 matches at 10 bases. There are 16 residues in the CDR3. Germline V gene sequence: CDR1 LNHDA, CDR2 SQIVND (reference sequence). With 6 bases clipped from V and 1 base from J, the junction kept 5 bases outside the gene matches. CDR3 nucleotides: TGTGCCAGTAGATCTCTAGCGGGGGTGAACACCGGGGAGCTGTTTTTT. Its protein is CASRSLAGVNTGELFF. Drawing the rest from reference TRBV19 and TRBJ2-2, the complete variable domain is DGGITQSPKYLFRKEGQNVTLSCEQNLNHDAMYWYRQDPGQGLRLIYYSQIVNDFQKGDIAEGYSVSREKKESFPLTVTSAQKNPTAFYLCASRSLAGVNTGELFFGEGSRLTVL.

This clone has just one count. The chain employs TRBV27 and TRBJ1-1; D is ambiguous. The length of the CDR3 is 15 residues. In germline, CDR1 is MNHEY, CDR2 SMNVEV (reference sequence). V lost 4 bases and J lost 1, with 13 bases in between. As DNA, the CDR3 is TGTGCCAGCAGTTCTATCCTCACCCCGAACACTGAAGCTTTCTTT. Protein sequence: CASSSILTPNTEAFF.

V usage is TRBV7-3 and J usage is TRBJ2-1; TRBD2 agrees at 9 bases. Germline CDR1 and CDR2: SGHTA and FQGTGA. The CDR3 length is 15 residues. Trimming at V came to 5 bases and at J to 6 bases, leaving 8 bases not matched to a gene. In nucleotides, the CDR3 is TGTGCCAGCAGCCTGCTAGGGACTAGCTCCAATGAGCAGTTCTTC. This encodes CASSLLGTSSNEQFF. The whole variable domain, remainder taken from reference TRBV7-3 and TRBJ2-1, is GAGVSQTPSNKVTEKGKYVELRCDPISGHTALYWYRQSLGQGPEFLIYFQGTGAADDSGLPNDRFFAVRPEGSVSTLKIQRTERGDSAVYLCASSLLGTSSNEQFFGPGTRLTVL.

The J gene is TRBJ2-3, the V gene TRBV7-9; D is uncertain. CDR1 and CDR2 from the germline V gene are SEHNR and FQNEAQ (reference sequence). This CDR3 is built from 16 residues. Deletions cut 2 bases from V and 0 bases from J, with 12 bases between. CDR3 residues: CASSLPGKISTDTQYF. Here the CDR3 DNA reads TGTGCCAGCAGCTTACCGGGTAAAATTAGCACAGATACGCAGTATTTT.

The chain has TRBV6-5 and TRBJ1-1, with 7 bases matching TRBD1. V lost 7 bases to trimming and J lost 0 bases; unmatched junction nucleotides: 8. In germline, CDR1 is MNHEY, CDR2 SVGAGI. This CDR3 comprises 15 residues. CDR3 coding DNA: TGTGCCAGCACCCCAACGGGACAGTTGAACACTGAAGCTTTCTTT. Its translation: CASTPTGQLNTEAFF.

CDR3 protein: CASSEPRDTEAFF. The CDR3 bases are TGTGCCAGCAGCGAGCCCAGGGACACTGAAGCTTTCTTT. V usage is TRBV5-6 and J usage is TRBJ1-1; D is possibly TRBD1 (5 bases). The CDR3 spans 13 residues. Germline values: CDR1 SGHDT, CDR2 YYEEEE. The V end was cut by 4 bases, the J end by 3 bases, with 10 bases between.

This sequence joins TRBV27 and TRBJ2-7, with D possibly TRBD1 on 6 matching bases. V lost 3 bases to trimming and J lost 2 bases, with 20 bases between them. This CDR3 has 17 amino acids. CDR1 MNHEY and CDR2 SMNVEV come from the germline V gene (reference sequence). The CDR3 reads CASSFQAGDTLPYEQYF. The CDR3 DNA is TGTGCCAGCAGTTTCCAGGCCGGGGACACTCTCCCCTACGAGCAGTACTTC.

This clone showed up just once. V and J are TRBV27 and TRBJ1-6, with TRBD1 as a possible D gene (6 bases). CDR1 is MNHEY, CDR2 SMNVEV, per germline (reference sequence). The CDR3 length is 15 residues. Trimming pared 2 bases from V and 6 bases from J, leaving 11 bases between. CDR3 in amino acids: CASSLTTGTNSPLHF. The CDR3 nucleotides read TGTGCCAGCAGTTTAACGACAGGTACTAATTCACCCCTCCACTTT.

V is TRBV10-1 and J is TRBJ1-3; the D gene is possibly TRBD1 (5 bases). The CDR3 contains 13 residues. In germline, CDR1 is WNHNN, CDR2 SYGVQD (reference sequence). Trimming took off 5 bases at V and 3 bases at J, with 8 bases between the two ends. DNA of the CDR3: TGCGCCAGCAGTCGAGACAGTGGAAACACCATATATTTT. Protein: CASSRDSGNTIYF.

This CDR3 is CASSFPGDYEQYF. The CDR3 bases are TGTGCCAGCAGCTTCCCCGGGGACTACGAGCAGTACTTC. J is TRBJ2-7 and V is TRBV11-2, with D tentatively TRBD2 (5 bases). Trimming took 3 bases from V and 3 from J, leaving 9 bases between them. The germline V gene has CDR1 SGHAT and CDR2 FQNNGV. This CDR3 comprises 13 residues.